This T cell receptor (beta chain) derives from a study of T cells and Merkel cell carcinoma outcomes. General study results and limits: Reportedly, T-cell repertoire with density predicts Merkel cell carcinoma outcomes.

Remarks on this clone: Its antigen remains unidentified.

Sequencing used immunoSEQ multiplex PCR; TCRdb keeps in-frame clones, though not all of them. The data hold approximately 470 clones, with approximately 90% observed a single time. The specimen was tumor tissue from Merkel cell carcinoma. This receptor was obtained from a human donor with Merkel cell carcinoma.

The CDR3 coding sequence is TGCAGTGCTAGATCGGCCACTGAAGCTTTCTTT. Residues: CSARSATEAFF. V is TRBV20-1 and J is TRBJ1-1, with unresolved D. Germline lookup yields CDR1 DFQATT and CDR2 SNEGSKA (reference sequence). V lost 2 bases and J 4 bases, leaving 5 bases between the germline ends. The CDR3 contains 11 residues.